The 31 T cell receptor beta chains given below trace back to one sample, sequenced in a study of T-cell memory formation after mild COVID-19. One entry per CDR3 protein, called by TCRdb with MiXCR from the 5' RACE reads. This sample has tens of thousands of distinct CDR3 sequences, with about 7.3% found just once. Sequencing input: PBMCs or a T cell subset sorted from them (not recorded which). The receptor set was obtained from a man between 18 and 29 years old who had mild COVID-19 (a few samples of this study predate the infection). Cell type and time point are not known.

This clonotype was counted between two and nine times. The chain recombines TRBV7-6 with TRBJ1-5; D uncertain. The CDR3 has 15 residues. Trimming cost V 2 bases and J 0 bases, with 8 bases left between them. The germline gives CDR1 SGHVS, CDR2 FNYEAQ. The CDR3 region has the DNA TGTGCCAGCAGCTTAATAGCCGGTAGCAATCAGCCCCAGCATTTT. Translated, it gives CASSLIAGSNQPQHF. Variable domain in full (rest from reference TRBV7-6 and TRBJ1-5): GAGVSQSPRYKVTKRGQDVALRCDPISGHVSLYWYRQALGQGPEFLTYFNYEAQQDKSGLPNDRFSAERPEGSISTLTIQRTEQRDSAMYRCASSLIAGSNQPQHFGDGTRLSIL.

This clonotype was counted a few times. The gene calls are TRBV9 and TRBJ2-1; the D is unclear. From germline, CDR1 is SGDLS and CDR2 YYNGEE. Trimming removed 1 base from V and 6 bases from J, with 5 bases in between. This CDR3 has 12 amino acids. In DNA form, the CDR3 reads TGTGCCAGCAGCGTATCGGGCAATGAGCAGTTCTTC. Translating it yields CASSVSGNEQFF. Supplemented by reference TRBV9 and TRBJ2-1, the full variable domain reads DSGVTQTPKHLITATGQRVTLRCSPRSGDLSVYWYQQSLDQGLQFLIQYYNGEERAKGNILERFSAQQFPDLHSELNLSSLELGDSALYFCASSVSGNEQFFGPGTRLTVL.

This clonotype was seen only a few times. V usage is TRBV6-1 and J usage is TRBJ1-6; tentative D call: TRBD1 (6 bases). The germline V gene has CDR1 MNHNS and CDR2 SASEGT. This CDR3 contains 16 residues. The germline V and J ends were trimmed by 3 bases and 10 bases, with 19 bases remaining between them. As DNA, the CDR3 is TGTGCCAGCAGTGACCCCGGGACACCGAAGGGATCACCCCTCCACTTT. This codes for CASSDPGTPKGSPLHF.

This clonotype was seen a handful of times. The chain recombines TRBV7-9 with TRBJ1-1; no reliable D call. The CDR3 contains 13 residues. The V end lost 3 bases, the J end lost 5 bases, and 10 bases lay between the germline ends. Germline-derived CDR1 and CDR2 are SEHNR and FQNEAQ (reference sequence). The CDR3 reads CASSLEDLTEAFF. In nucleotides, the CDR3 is TGTGCCAGCAGCTTGGAGGATCTGACTGAAGCTTTCTTT.

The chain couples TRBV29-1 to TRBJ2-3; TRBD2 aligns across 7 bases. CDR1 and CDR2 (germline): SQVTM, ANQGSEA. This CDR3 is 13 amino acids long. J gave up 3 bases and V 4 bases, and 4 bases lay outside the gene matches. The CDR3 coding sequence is TGCAGCGTTGGTGGGGGGGAGACAGATACGCAGTATTTT. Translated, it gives CSVGGGETDTQYF.

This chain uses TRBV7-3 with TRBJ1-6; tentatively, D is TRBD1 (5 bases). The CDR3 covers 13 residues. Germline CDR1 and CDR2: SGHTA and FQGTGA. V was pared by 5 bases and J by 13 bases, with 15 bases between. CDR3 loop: CASSPGTVSPLHF. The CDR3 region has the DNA TGTGCCAGCAGCCCCGGGACGGTTTCGCCCCTCCACTTT.

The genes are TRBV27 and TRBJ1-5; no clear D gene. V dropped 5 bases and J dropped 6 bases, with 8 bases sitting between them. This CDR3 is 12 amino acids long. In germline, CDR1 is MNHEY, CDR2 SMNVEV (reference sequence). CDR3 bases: TGTGCCAGCAGTCGATGGGGTCAGCCCCAGCATTTT. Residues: CASSRWGQPQHF.

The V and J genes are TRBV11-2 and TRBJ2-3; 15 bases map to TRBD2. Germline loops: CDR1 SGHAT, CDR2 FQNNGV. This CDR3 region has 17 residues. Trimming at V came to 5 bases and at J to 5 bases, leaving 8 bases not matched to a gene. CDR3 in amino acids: CASSPRTSGGAGDTQYF. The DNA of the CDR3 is TGTGCCAGCAGCCCCAGGACTAGCGGGGGGGCTGGAGATACGCAGTATTTT.

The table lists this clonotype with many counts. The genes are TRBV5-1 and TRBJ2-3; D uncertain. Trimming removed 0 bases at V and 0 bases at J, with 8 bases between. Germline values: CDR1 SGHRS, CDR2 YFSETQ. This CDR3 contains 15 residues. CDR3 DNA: TGCGCCAGCAGCTTGGGTGGTGCTAGCACAGATACGCAGTATTTT. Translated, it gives CASSLGGASTDTQYF.

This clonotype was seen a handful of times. In nucleotides, the CDR3 is TGCAGTGCGGGGGGTGGGACAGGGGCGGATGAGCAGTTCTTC. Its protein product is CSAGGGTGADEQFF. The chain links TRBV20-1 to TRBJ2-1; 10 bases are a match to TRBD1. Germline CDR1 DFQATT, CDR2 SNEGSKA (reference sequence). The CDR3 runs 14 residues. With 6 bases clipped from V and 8 bases from J, the junction kept 10 bases outside the gene matches.

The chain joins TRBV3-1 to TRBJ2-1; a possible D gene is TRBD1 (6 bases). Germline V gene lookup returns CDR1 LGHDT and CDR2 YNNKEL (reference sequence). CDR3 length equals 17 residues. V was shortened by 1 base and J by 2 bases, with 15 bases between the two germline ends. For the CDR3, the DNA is TGTGCCAGCAGCCAAGGACTTGGACAGAACACCTACAATGAGCAGTTCTTC. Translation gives CASSQGLGQNTYNEQFF.

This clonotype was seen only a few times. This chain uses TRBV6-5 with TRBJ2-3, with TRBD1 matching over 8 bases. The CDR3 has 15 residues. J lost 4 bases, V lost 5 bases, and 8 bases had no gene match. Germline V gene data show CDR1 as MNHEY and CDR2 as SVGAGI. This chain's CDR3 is CASSPLGRGPDTQYF. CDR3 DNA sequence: TGTGCCAGCAGTCCCCTGGGCAGGGGGCCAGATACGCAGTATTTT.

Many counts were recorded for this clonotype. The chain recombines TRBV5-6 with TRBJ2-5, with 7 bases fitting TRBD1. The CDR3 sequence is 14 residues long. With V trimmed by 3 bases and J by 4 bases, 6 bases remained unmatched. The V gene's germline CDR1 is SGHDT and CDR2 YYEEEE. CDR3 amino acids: CASSWRNRGETQYF. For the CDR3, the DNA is TGTGCCAGCAGCTGGCGAAACAGGGGAGAGACCCAGTACTTC.

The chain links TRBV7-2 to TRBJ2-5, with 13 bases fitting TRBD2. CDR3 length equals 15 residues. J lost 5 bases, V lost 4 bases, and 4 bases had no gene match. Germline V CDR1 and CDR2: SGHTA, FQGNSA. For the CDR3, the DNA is TGTGCCAGCAGCTCCACTAGCGGGGGGGCGGAGACCCAGTACTTC. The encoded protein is CASSSTSGGAETQYF.

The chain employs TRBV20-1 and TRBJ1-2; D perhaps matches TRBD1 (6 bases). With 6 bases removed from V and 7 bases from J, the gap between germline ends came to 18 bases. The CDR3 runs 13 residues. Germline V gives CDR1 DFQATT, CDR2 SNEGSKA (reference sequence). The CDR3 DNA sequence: TGCAGTGCCCCCTTCGGGACATCGGGTGGCTACACCTTC. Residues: CSAPFGTSGGYTF.

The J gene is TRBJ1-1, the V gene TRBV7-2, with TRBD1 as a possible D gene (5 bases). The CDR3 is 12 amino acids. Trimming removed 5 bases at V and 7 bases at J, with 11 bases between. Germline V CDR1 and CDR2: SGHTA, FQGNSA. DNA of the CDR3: TGTGCCAGCAGCCCGACGGGGGTTGAAGCTTTCTTT. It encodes CASSPTGVEAFF.

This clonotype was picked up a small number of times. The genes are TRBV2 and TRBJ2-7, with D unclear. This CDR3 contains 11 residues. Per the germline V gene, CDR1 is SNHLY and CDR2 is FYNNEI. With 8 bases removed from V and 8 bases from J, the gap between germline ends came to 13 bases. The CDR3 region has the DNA TGTGCCAGCCTGTTCTACGGGCAGCAGTACGTC. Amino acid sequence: CASLFYGQQYV.

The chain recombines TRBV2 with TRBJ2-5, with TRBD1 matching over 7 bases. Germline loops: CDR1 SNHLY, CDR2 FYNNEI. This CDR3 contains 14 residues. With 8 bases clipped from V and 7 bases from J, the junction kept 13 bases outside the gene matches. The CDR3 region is CASGPTGRTGTQYF. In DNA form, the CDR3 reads TGTGCCAGCGGGCCGACAGGGCGAACAGGGACCCAGTACTTC.

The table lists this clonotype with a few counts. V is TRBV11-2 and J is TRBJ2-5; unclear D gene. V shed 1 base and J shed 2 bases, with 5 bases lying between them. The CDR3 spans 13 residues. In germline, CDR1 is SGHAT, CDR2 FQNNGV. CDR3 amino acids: CASSLATQETQYF. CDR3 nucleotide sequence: TGTGCCAGCAGCTTAGCGACTCAAGAGACCCAGTACTTC.

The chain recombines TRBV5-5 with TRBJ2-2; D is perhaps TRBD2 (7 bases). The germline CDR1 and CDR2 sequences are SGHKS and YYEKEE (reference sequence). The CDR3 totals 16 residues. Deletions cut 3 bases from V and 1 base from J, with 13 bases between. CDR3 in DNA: TGTGCCAGCAGCTGGGGGGGCCTTTGGAACACCGGGGAGCTGTTTTTT. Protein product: CASSWGGLWNTGELFF.

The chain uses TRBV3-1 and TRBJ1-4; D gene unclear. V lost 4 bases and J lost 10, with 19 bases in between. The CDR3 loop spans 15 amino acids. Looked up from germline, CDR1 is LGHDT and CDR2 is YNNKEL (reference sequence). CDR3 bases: TGTGCCAGCAGCCTCCGAGGACCCGGAGCGGGAAAACTGTTTTTT. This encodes CASSLRGPGAGKLFF. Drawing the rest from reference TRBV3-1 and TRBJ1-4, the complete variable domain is DTAVSQTPKYLVTQMGNDKSIKCEQNLGHDTMYWYKQDSKKFLKIMFSYNNKELIINETVPNRFSPKSPDKAHLNLHINSLELGDSAVYFCASSLRGPGAGKLFFGSGTQLSVL.

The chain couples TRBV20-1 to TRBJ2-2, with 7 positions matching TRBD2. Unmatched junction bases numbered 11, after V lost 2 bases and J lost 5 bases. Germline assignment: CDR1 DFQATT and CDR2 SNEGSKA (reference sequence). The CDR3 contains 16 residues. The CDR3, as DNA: TGCAGTGCTAGACCTCCGGGGAGGGGAAAAACCGGGGAGCTGTTTTTT. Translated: CSARPPGRGKTGELFF.

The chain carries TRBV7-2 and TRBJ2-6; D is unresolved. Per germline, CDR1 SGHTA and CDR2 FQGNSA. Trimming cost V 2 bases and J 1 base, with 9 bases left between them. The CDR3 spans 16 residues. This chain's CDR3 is CASSLMRQSGANVLTF. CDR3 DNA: TGTGCCAGCAGCTTAATGAGGCAGTCTGGGGCCAACGTCCTGACTTTC.

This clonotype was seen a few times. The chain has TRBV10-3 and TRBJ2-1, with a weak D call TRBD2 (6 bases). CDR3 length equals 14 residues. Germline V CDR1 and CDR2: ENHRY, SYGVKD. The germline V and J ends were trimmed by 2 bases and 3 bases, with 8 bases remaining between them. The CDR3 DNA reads TGTGCCATCAGTGAGCCGGGACTCTACAATGAGCAGTTCTTC. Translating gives CAISEPGLYNEQFF.

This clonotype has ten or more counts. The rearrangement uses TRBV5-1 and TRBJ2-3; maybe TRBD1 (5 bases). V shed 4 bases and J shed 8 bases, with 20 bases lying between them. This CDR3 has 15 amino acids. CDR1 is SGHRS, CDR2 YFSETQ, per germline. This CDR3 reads CASSLWQGYRGTQYF. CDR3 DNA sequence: TGCGCCAGCAGCCTCTGGCAGGGTTACAGAGGTACGCAGTATTTT.

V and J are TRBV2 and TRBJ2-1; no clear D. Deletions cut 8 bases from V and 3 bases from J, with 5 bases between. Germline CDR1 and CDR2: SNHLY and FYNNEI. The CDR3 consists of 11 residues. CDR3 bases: TGTGCCAGCGCTGTCTACAATGAGCAGTTCTTC. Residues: CASAVYNEQFF. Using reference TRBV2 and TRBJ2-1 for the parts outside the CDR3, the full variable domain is EPEVTQTPSHQVTQMGQEVILRCVPISNHLYFYWYRQILGQKVEFLVSFYNNEISEKSEIFDDQFSVERPDGSNFTLKIRSTKLEDSAMYFCASAVYNEQFFGPGTRLTVL.

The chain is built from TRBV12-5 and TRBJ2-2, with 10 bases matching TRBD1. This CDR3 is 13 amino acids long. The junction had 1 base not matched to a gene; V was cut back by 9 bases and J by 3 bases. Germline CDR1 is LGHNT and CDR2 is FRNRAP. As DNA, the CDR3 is TGTGCTAGCGGACAGGGGGACACCGGGGAGCTGTTTTTT. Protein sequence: CASGQGDTGELFF.

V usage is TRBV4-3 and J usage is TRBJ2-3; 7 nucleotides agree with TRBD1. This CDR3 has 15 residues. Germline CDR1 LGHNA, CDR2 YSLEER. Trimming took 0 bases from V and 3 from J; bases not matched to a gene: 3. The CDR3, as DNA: TGCGCCAGCAGCCAAGAATTGACAGGGACAGATACGCAGTATTTT. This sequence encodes CASSQELTGTDTQYF.

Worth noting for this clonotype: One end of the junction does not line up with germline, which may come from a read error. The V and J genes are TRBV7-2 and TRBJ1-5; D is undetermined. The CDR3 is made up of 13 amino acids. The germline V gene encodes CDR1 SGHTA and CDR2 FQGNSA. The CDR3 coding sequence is TGTGCCAGCAGCTTTTTGGCGGGTCAGCCCCAGCAGTTT. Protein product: CASSFLAGQPQQF.

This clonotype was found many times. The CDR3 region has the DNA TGTGCCAGCTCCGGGCCCCGCTCCTACGAGCAGTACGTC. It encodes CASSGPRSYEQYV. This chain joins TRBV28 and TRBJ2-7; no definite D call. Germline values: CDR1 MDHEN, CDR2 SYDVKM. This CDR3 spans 13 amino acids. The V end lost 8 bases, the J end lost 0 bases, and 11 bases lay between the germline ends.

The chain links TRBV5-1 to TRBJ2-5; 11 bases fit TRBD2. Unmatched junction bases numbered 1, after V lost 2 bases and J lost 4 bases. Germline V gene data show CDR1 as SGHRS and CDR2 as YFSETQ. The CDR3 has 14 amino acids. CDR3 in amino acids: CASSFLAGGETQYF. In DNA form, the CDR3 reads TGCGCCAGCAGCTTCCTAGCGGGGGGAGAGACCCAGTACTTC.